These T cell receptor beta chains were read from a single sample in a study of circulating and synovial CD4+ cells in juvenile arthritis. Sequencing was performed with immunoSEQ multiplex PCR; in TCRdb, only in-frame clones are kept and a portion is missing. Seen here are fewer than 35,000 clones, roughly 95% observed once, and the top ten hold about 0.19%. Sample: CD4+ T cells from blood. These receptors originate from a human donor with juvenile idiopathic arthritis. The CDR3 runs from the conserved cysteine through the conserved F or W. D genes are given only for firm matches. The size field is filled for only some rows; it gives once, few, many or a size class.

v_call	clone_size	j_call	d_call	cdr3_aa	cdr3_nt
TRBV21-1	NA	TRBJ2-7	NA	CASTSFGAYEQYF	TGTGCCAGCACCTCTTTCGGGGCCTACGAGCAGTACTTC
TRBV10-3	NA	TRBJ2-1	TRBD2	CAISDRGLGLAGPFSYNEQFF	TGTGCCATCAGTGATAGGGGGTTGGGACTAGCGGGACCCTTCTCCTACAATGAGCAGTTCTTC
TRBV29-1	NA	TRBJ2-7	TRBD1	CSGWQGVYEQYF	TGCAGCGGATGGCAGGGGGTATACGAGCAGTACTTC
TRBV2	NA	TRBJ2-7	TRBD2	CASRPNRWAGEGDEQYF	TGTGCCAGCAGACCCAATCGCTGGGCGGGAGAGGGAGACGAGCAGTACTTC
TRBV11-2	NA	TRBJ1-5	TRBD1	CASSRDRGEYQPQHF	TGTGCCAGCAGCCGGGACAGGGGGGAGTATCAGCCCCAGCATTTT
TRBV19	NA	TRBJ2-6	TRBD1	CASSKGQGLAGANVLTF	TGTGCCAGTAGTAAAGGACAGGGGTTGGCTGGGGCCAACGTCCTGACTTTC
TRBV7-2	NA	TRBJ1-1	TRBD1	CASSGPRDRLMNTEAFF	TGTGCCAGCAGCGGCCCGAGGGACAGACTTATGAACACTGAAGCTTTCTTT
TRBV9	NA	TRBJ2-3	NA	CASSPREGASTDTQYF	TGTGCCAGCAGCCCTCGGGAGGGGGCGAGCACAGATACGCAGTATTTT
TRBV30	NA	TRBJ2-3	NA	CAWSVSPWAGENTQYF	TGTGCCTGGAGCGTCTCACCGTGGGCAGGGGAAAATACGCAGTATTTT
TRBV15	NA	TRBJ2-7	TRBD2	CATSSRLAGGERDF	TGTGCCACCAGCAGCAGACTAGCGGGGGGGGAACGTGACTTC
TRBV5-1	NA	TRBJ2-1	TRBD2	CASSLALADYNEQFF	TGCGCCAGCAGCTTGGCACTAGCGGACTACAATGAGCAGTTCTTC
TRBV5-1	NA	TRBJ2-2	NA	CASSPIGGGPTGELFF	TGCGCCAGCAGCCCCATTGGGGGAGGCCCCACCGGGGAGCTGTTTTTT
TRBV6-1	NA	TRBJ2-1	NA	CASSEASGYYNEQFF	TGTGCCAGCAGTGAAGCTAGCGGTTACTACAATGAGCAGTTCTTC
TRBV7-2	NA	TRBJ2-5	TRBD2	CASSLGGLAGQETQYF	TGTGCCAGCAGCTTAGGGGGACTAGCGGGGCAAGAGACCCAGTACTTC
TRBV28	NA	TRBJ2-3	TRBD1	CASSLWDRGSTDTQYF	TGTGCCAGCAGTTTATGGGACAGGGGTTCCACAGATACGCAGTATTTT
TRBV5-1	NA	TRBJ1-2	NA	CASSLQGQSYGYTF	TGCGCCAGCAGCTTACAGGGTCAGAGCTATGGCTACACCTTC
TRBV7-9	NA	TRBJ1-1	NA	CASSLGVTVNTEAFF	TGTGCCAGCAGCTTAGGCGTCACAGTGAACACTGAAGCTTTCTTT
TRBV4-1	NA	TRBJ1-6	TRBD1	CASSPGQGTYNSPLHF	TGCGCCAGCAGCCCGGGACAGGGGACATATAATTCCCCCCTCCACTTT
TRBV19	NA	TRBJ2-1	NA	CASPKGAYNEQFF	TGTGCCAGTCCTAAAGGAGCCTACAATGAGCAGTTCTTC
TRBV27	once	TRBJ2-3	TRBD2	CASSFSGLVTQYF	TGTGCCAGCAGTTTCTCGGGACTAGTAACGCAGTATTTT
TRBV2	NA	TRBJ1-2	TRBD1	CASRGQGAGYTF	TGTGCCAGCAGAGGACAGGGTGCTGGCTACACCTTC
TRBV5-1	NA	TRBJ2-1	NA	CASSLGTGRGSGRHNEQFF	TGCGCCAGCAGCTTAGGGACAGGGAGGGGGAGCGGGAGACACAATGAGCAGTTCTTC
TRBV5-1	NA	TRBJ2-7	TRBD2	CASSSSGGAYEQYF	TGCGCCAGCAGCTCTAGCGGGGGGGCTTACGAGCAGTACTTC
TRBV7-9	NA	TRBJ1-5	TRBD1	CASSPGDRGSSQPQHF	TGTGCCAGCAGCCCCGGGGACAGGGGAAGCAGCCAGCCCCAGCATTTT
TRBV5-6	NA	TRBJ1-2	NA	CASSPRANYGYTF	TGTGCCAGCAGCCCGAGAGCTAACTATGGCTACACCTTC
TRBV14	NA	TRBJ1-6	NA	CASSQDLNSPLHF	TGTGCCAGCAGCCAAGATCTTAATTCACCCCTCCACTTT
TRBV28	NA	TRBJ1-2	NA	CASSLSNRASYGYTF	TGTGCCAGCAGTTTATCTAACAGGGCGAGCTATGGCTACACCTTC
TRBV18	NA	TRBJ2-1	TRBD2	CASSPQSSGLYNEQFF	TGTGCCAGCTCACCACAGTCTAGCGGTCTCTACAATGAGCAGTTCTTC
TRBV18	NA	TRBJ2-7	TRBD1	CASSPQRTGQYEQYF	TGTGCCAGCTCACCCCAGAGGACAGGGCAGTACGAGCAGTACTTC
TRBV4-1	once	TRBJ2-4	NA	CASSGAGFLAKNIQYF	TGCGCCAGCAGCGGGGCAGGGTTCCTAGCCAAAAACATTCAGTACTTC
TRBV9	once	TRBJ1-1	NA	CASSRGVGQAFF	TGTGCCAGCAGCCGGGGGGTAGGTCAAGCTTTCTTT
TRBV10-2	NA	TRBJ1-5	NA	CATAEVRGQPQHF	TGCGCCACCGCTGAGGTTCGAGGTCAGCCCCAGCATTTT
TRBV28	once	TRBJ2-7	TRBD1	CASSLASRTGGSNEQYF	TGTGCCAGCAGTTTGGCCTCCCGCACAGGGGGCTCGAACGAGCAGTACTTC
TRBV5-6	NA	TRBJ2-2	NA	CASSFPPGGPPGELFF	TGTGCCAGCAGCTTCCCCCCGGGGGGCCCACCCGGGGAGCTGTTTTTT
TRBV27	NA	TRBJ2-1	NA	CASSLRGSSYNEQFF	TGTGCCAGCAGTTTACGGGGGAGCTCCTACAATGAGCAGTTCTTC
TRBV9	NA	TRBJ1-5	TRBD1	CASSTGVGQPQHF	TGTGCCAGCAGTACAGGGGTGGGGCAGCCCCAGCATTTT
TRBV15	NA	TRBJ2-5	TRBD2	CATSRDHIRGGETQYF	TGTGCCACCAGCAGAGATCACATCCGGGGAGGGGAGACCCAGTACTTC
TRBV27	NA	TRBJ1-2	TRBD1	CASSLSRTGVSGYTF	TGTGCCAGCAGTTTATCGAGAACAGGGGTCTCTGGCTACACCTTC
TRBV14	NA	TRBJ1-2	NA	CASSRSSGGPYGYTF	TGTGCCAGCAGCCGAAGCTCCGGGGGACCCTATGGCTACACCTTC
TRBV29-1	NA	TRBJ2-7	TRBD2	CSVEALTSGSVQHEQYF	TGCAGCGTTGAAGCCCTGACTAGCGGGAGCGTACAGCACGAGCAGTACTTC
TRBV5-6	NA	TRBJ1-1	NA	CASSPDKATEAFF	TGTGCCAGCAGCCCTGACAAGGCCACTGAAGCTTTCTTT
TRBV19	NA	TRBJ2-1	NA	CASSLSSAVYNEQFF	TGTGCCAGTAGTCTGTCCAGCGCCGTCTACAATGAGCAGTTCTTC
TRBV7-2	NA	TRBJ2-3	TRBD2	CASSLMLAGGGSTQYF	TGTGCCAGCAGCTTAATGCTAGCGGGGGGGGGCAGTACGCAGTATTTT
TRBV4-2	NA	TRBJ2-1	NA	CASSQVWDKYNEQFF	TGTGCCAGCAGCCAAGTTTGGGACAAGTACAATGAGCAGTTCTTC
TRBV18	NA	TRBJ2-7	TRBD1	CASSPIGDRGTEQYF	TGTGCCAGCTCACCCATTGGGGACAGGGGAACCGAGCAGTACTTC
TRBV19	NA	TRBJ1-5	NA	CASGGTGNQPQHF	TGTGCCAGTGGGGGGACGGGCAATCAGCCCCAGCATTTT
TRBV9	NA	TRBJ1-3	TRBD1	CASSGRTGGTIYF	TGTGCCAGCAGCGGGCGGACAGGGGGAACCATATATTTT
TRBV4-1	once	TRBJ1-2	NA	CASSQNEVQIIYGYPF	TGCGCCAGCAGCCAGAACGAAGTACAGATCATCTATGGCTACCCCTTC
TRBV30	NA	TRBJ1-2	TRBD1	CAWGRDSPNYGYTF	TGTGCCTGGGGCCGGGACAGCCCTAACTATGGCTACACCTTC
TRBV9	NA	TRBJ2-5	NA	CASSVDTRGETQYF	TGTGCCAGCAGCGTAGATACCAGGGGAGAGACCCAGTACTTC
TRBV23-1	NA	TRBJ2-5	TRBD2	CASSQPWVAGGPRLVEETQYF	TGCGCCAGCAGTCAACCGTGGGTAGCGGGGGGGCCTCGGCTTGTGGAGGAGACCCAGTACTTC
TRBV10-3	NA	TRBJ1-4	NA	CAIRAGGDEKLFF	TGTGCCATCAGGGCCGGGGGGGACGAAAAACTGTTTTTT
TRBV2	NA	TRBJ2-7	TRBD1	CASRATGAYEQYF	TGTGCCAGCAGGGCTACAGGGGCCTACGAGCAGTACTTC
TRBV28	NA	TRBJ2-3	NA	CASRSQGGPDTQYF	TGTGCCAGCCGTTCTCAGGGGGGCCCAGATACGCAGTATTTT
TRBV28	NA	TRBJ2-5	TRBD1	CASSLEWPAGGWETQYF	TGTGCCAGCAGCTTGGAGTGGCCGGCAGGGGGCTGGGAGACCCAGTACTTC
TRBV27	NA	TRBJ1-1	NA	CASSLGAFNTEAFF	TGTGCCAGCAGTTTAGGAGCCTTTAACACTGAAGCTTTCTTT
TRBV7-2	NA	TRBJ2-7	TRBD1	CASSVNRGSYEQYF	TGTGCCAGCAGCGTTAACAGGGGGTCCTACGAGCAGTACTTC